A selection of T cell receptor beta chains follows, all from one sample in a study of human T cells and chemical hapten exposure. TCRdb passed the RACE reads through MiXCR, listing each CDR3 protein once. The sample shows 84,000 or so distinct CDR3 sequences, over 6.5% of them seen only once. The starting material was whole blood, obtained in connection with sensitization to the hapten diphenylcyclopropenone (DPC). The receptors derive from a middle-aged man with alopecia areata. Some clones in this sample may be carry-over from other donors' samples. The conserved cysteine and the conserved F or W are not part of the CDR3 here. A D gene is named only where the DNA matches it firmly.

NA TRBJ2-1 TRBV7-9 ASRLGGNRRDEQF
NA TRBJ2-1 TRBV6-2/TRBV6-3 ASRQYNEQF
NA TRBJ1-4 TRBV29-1 SVGWGANEKLF
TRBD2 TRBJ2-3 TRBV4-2 ASSHEGLAGRDTQY
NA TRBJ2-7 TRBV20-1 SAKVLMIEQY
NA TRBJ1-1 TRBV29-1 SVDSFPEAF
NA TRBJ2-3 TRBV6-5 ASMGAGTDTQY
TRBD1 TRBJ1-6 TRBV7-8 ASSPEGGNSPLH
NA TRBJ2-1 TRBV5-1 ASSVFGGSSYNEQF
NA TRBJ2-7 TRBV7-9 ASSFQRGMDEQY
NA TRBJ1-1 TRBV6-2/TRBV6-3 ASSFVNTEAF
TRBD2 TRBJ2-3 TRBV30 AWTTGLASTDTQY
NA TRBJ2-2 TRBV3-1 ASSYTLVIVGELF
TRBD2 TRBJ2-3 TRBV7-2 ASSLLAGGNTDTQY
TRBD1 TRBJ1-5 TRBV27 ASSWGQGDQPQH
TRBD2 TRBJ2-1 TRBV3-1 ASSPLPGLEYNEQF
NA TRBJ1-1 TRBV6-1 ASSDRGLSTEAF
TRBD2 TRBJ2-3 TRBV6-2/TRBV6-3 ATQRDYASDTQY
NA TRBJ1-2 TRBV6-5 ASSYSTVPNGYT
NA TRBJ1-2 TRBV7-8 ASSLIRQTSYGYT
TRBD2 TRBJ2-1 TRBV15 ATSRDSGSSYNEQF
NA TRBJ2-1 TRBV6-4 ATRNSGTVTNEQF
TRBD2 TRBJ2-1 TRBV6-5 ATAEASGTYNEQF
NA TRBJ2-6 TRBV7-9 ASSLRREFSGANVLT
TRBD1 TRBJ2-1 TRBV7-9 ASGTGGWEGYNEQF
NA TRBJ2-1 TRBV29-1 SSRDSINEQF
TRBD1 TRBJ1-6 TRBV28 ASSQTGDNSPLH
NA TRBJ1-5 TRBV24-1 ATWGREQPQH
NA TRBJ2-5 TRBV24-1 ATSDLASAAQETQY
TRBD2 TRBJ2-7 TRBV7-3 ASSPAGLAGDEQY
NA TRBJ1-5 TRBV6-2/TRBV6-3 ASSQTFSNQPQH
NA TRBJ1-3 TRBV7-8 ASSIKNRNTIY
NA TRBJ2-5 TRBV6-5 ASSYVGPERQETQY
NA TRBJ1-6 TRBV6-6 ASSYRDSNSPLH
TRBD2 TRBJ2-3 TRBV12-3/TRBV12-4 ASSLQLAGRDTQY
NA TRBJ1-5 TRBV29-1 SVVSGGNQPQH
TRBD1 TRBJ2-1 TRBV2 ASRVGQGPYNEQF
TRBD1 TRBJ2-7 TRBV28 ASSTRTGGPYEQY
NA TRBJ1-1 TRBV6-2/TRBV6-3 ASSYSGGTEAF
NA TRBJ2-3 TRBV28 ASSLGQDTQY
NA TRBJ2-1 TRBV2 ASSDRWANEQF
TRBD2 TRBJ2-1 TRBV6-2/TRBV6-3 ASSYPLAGGPSSYNEQF
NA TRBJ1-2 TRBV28 ASSSGLYGYT
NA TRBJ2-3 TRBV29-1 SAVSPTDTQY